These 21 T cell receptor beta chains were sequenced from one sample in a study of cytomegalovirus exposure and HLA in healthy donors. It was with 60 Vbeta and 13 Jbeta primers that the PCR ran. Data came from immunoSEQ multiplex PCR; TCRdb stores just in-frame clones and leaves some out. The sample includes about 170,000 clones, approximately 76% of them seen just once. The sequenced sample consisted of PBMCs. The receptor source for this set is a young woman in good health and CMV-seropositive.

V usage is TRBV19 and J usage is TRBJ2-3; 9 nucleotides align to TRBD2. The CDR3 spans 13 residues. Germline V gene lookup returns CDR1 LNHDA and CDR2 SQIVND (reference sequence). With V trimmed by 1 base and J by 14 bases, 7 bases remained unmatched. The CDR3 sequence: CASSIVAGDPAYF. Here the CDR3 DNA reads TGTGCCAGTAGTATAGTAGCGGGGGACCCCGCGTATTTT.

This clone was recorded a few times. The gene calls are TRBV2 and TRBJ1-5, with a possible D match to TRBD1 (6 bases). CDR3 length: 15 amino acids. The germline V gene has CDR1 SNHLY and CDR2 FYNNEI. Trimming shortened V by 6 bases and J by 0 bases, and 12 bases separated the two germline ends. The CDR3 DNA reads TGTGCCAGCAGGAAAGACAGGAATAGCAATCAGCCCCAGCATTTT. Amino acid sequence: CASRKDRNSNQPQHF.

The chain recombines TRBV9 with TRBJ1-5; D not certain. This CDR3 contains 13 residues. The ends were cut back, 4 bases at V and 3 bases at J, with 8 bases in the middle. Germline V gene sequence: CDR1 SGDLS, CDR2 YYNGEE. The CDR3, as DNA: TGTGCCAGCAGCCCGGGGTACAATCAGCCCCAGCATTTT. Translation: CASSPGYNQPQHF.

The chain recombines TRBV10-2 with TRBJ2-5; 14 nucleotides align to TRBD2. The tail of the sequence fits TRBJ2-7 better, so the J call may be wrong. Germline CDR1 and CDR2: WSHSY and SAAADI. CDR3 length: 17 residues. CDR3 loop: CAVRGTSGGPNPYEQYF. DNA for the CDR3: TGCGCCGTACGGGGGACTAGCGGGGGTCCAAACCCCTACGAGCAGTACTTC.

The V gene is TRBV7-3, the J gene TRBJ1-1, with D perhaps TRBD1 (5 bases). The germline gives CDR1 SGHTA, CDR2 FQGTGA. The CDR3 is 13 amino acids. V lost 5 bases, J lost 0 bases, and 7 bases lay in between. The CDR3 DNA is TGTGCCAGCAGCCGACAGTTGAACACTGAAGCTTTCTTT. It encodes CASSRQLNTEAFF.

This chain connects TRBV19 to TRBJ1-2, with D maybe TRBD1 (5 bases). There are 14 residues in the CDR3. Germline V gene sequence: CDR1 LNHDA, CDR2 SQIVND (reference sequence). Deletions cut 8 bases from V and 0 bases from J, with 13 bases between. CDR3 sequence reads: CASRQIGSNYGYTF. The DNA for the CDR3 is TGTGCCAGTCGACAGATCGGGTCTAACTATGGCTACACCTTC.

The rearrangement uses TRBV30 and TRBJ2-3, with 9 bases fitting TRBD2. The V segment lost 5 bases and the J segment 6 bases; nucleotides outside the gene matches: 0. The CDR3 contains 11 residues. Germline V CDR1 and CDR2: GTSNPN, SVGIG (reference sequence). The CDR3, as DNA: TGTGCCTGGGGACTAGCGGATACGCAGTATTTT. The encoded protein is CAWGLADTQYF.

V usage is TRBV2 and J usage is TRBJ1-5; 9 bases are a match to TRBD1. The trim removed 6 bases at V and 8 bases at J, leaving 8 bases unmatched. The CDR3 has 14 residues. The germline V gene encodes CDR1 SNHLY and CDR2 FYNNEI. Here the CDR3 reads CASSHDRGVKPQHF. CDR3 nucleotide sequence: TGTGCCAGCAGCCACGACAGGGGGGTCAAGCCCCAGCATTTT.

The genes are TRBV5-1 and TRBJ2-2; tentative D call: TRBD1 (6 bases). This CDR3 is built from 15 residues. CDR1 is SGHRS, CDR2 YFSETQ, per germline. Trimming removed 4 bases at V and 3 bases at J, with 13 bases between. The CDR3 nucleotides read TGCGCCAGCAGCCCGGGACAACCGGACACCGGGGAGCTGTTTTTT. Encoded protein: CASSPGQPDTGELFF.

The V gene is TRBV4-3, the J gene TRBJ2-2; 10 bases line up with TRBD2. The CDR3 extends over 17 amino acids. Germline trimming cut 0 bases from V and 6 bases from J; bases unmatched to any gene: 7. CDR1 is LGHNA, CDR2 YSLEER, per germline. The CDR3 nucleotides read TGCGCCAGCAGCCAAGATTTAAGCGGGGGGGCGGCCGGGGAGCTGTTTTTT. Protein product: CASSQDLSGGAAGELFF.

V gene TRBV30 combines with J gene TRBJ1-2, with 9 bases fitting TRBD1. After removal of 0 bases from V and 14 bases from J, the junction contained 4 bases not matched to a gene. The germline V gene encodes CDR1 GTSNPN and CDR2 SVGIG (reference sequence). The CDR3 extends over 11 amino acids. CDR3 coding DNA: TGTGCCTGGAGTGTACGGGACAGGGTGACCTTC. It yields the protein CAWSVRDRVTF.

The V gene is TRBV9, the J gene TRBJ2-1; D is possibly TRBD2 (5 bases). V was cut by 7 bases and J by 5 bases, with 13 bases left in between. Germline V CDR1 and CDR2: SGDLS, YYNGEE. This CDR3 region has 13 residues. CDR3 nucleotide sequence: TGTGCCAGCCGCCAGCTCGGGGACAATGAGCAGTTCTTC. As protein: CASRQLGDNEQFF.

This chain joins TRBV20-1 and TRBJ1-2, with D unresolved. The germline V and J ends were trimmed by 3 bases and 6 bases, with 5 bases remaining between them. The CDR3 extends over 10 amino acids. Germline CDR1 reads DFQATT; CDR2 reads SNEGSKA (reference sequence). CDR3 bases: TGCAGTGCTAGTCCTGATGGCTACACCTTC. Translating gives CSASPDGYTF.

The rearrangement uses TRBV28 and TRBJ1-5; TRBD1 matches 9 bases. V trimming: 5 bases; J trimming: 4 bases; junction bases outside the gene matches: 12. The CDR3 spans 17 residues. CDR1 is MDHEN and CDR2 is SYDVKM in the germline V gene. The CDR3 DNA reads as TGTGCCAGCAGTAACTCCCTCCGGGACAGGGAGAATCAGCCCCAGCATTTT. Translation: CASSNSLRDRENQPQHF.

This clone was picked up one time. The chain combines TRBV7-3 with TRBJ2-1; D perhaps matches TRBD2 (5 bases). The CDR3 is 15 amino acids. Germline assignment: CDR1 SGHTA and CDR2 FQGTGA. Trimming removed 8 bases at V and 5 bases at J, with 19 bases between. DNA of the CDR3: TGTGCCAGCTCGATAGGGTATGGGGAGAACAATGAGCAGTTCTTC. Its translation is CASSIGYGENNEQFF.

This chain links TRBV5-6 with TRBJ2-5; 9 nucleotides match TRBD2. CDR1 and CDR2 from the germline V gene are SGHDT and YYEEEE. V gave up 3 bases and J gave up 0 bases; unmatched junction bases: 9. This CDR3 has 17 amino acids. The CDR3 here is CASSYSSAGGYQETQYF. CDR3 nucleotides: TGTGCCAGCAGCTATTCTTCAGCGGGGGGTTACCAAGAGACCCAGTACTTC.

This clone was observed once. This chain joins TRBV18 and TRBJ2-1, with 8 bases aligning to TRBD2. Losses at the gene ends were 0 bases for V and 9 bases for J; bases not matched to a gene: 4. The CDR3 is made up of 14 amino acids. The germline V gene encodes CDR1 KGHSH and CDR2 LQKENI. This CDR3 is CASSPPGLVGEQFF. In DNA, the CDR3 is TGTGCCAGCTCACCACCGGGACTAGTCGGTGAGCAGTTCTTC.

V is TRBV7-3 and J is TRBJ2-1, with 9 bases that match TRBD1. The ends lost 4 bases at V and 8 bases at J; junction bases unmatched: 6. Germline V gene lookup returns CDR1 SGHTA and CDR2 FQGTGA. CDR3 length: 14 residues. The CDR3 bases are TGTGCCAGCAGCTGGGGACAGGGCTTCGATGAGCAGTTCTTC. Translated: CASSWGQGFDEQFF.

The chain carries TRBV9 and TRBJ1-1; tentatively, D is TRBD1 (5 bases). CDR1 SGDLS and CDR2 YYNGEE come from the germline V gene. The V end was cut by 0 bases, the J end by 1 base, with 13 bases between. This CDR3 is built from 16 residues. For the CDR3, the DNA is TGTGCCAGCAGCGTAGAGACAGAATCTGAGAACACTGAAGCTTTCTTT. Protein: CASSVETESENTEAFF.

V usage is TRBV15 and J usage is TRBJ1-2, with unresolved D. V was cut by 0 bases and J by 6 bases, with 17 bases left in between. This CDR3 has 16 amino acids. Germline CDR1 LNHNV, CDR2 YYDKDF (reference sequence). For the CDR3, the DNA is TGTGCCACCAGCAGAGATCCGGGGTGGCTCGGGGATGGCTACACCTTC. Protein product: CATSRDPGWLGDGYTF.

This chain links TRBV4-1 with TRBJ1-2; 7 positions agree with TRBD1. In germline, CDR1 is MGHRA, CDR2 YSYEKL. This CDR3 region has 13 residues. The trim removed 6 bases at V and 5 bases at J, leaving 6 bases unmatched. The CDR3 loop reads CASSPGQVYGYTF. As DNA, the CDR3 is TGCGCCAGCAGTCCCGGACAGGTTTATGGCTACACCTTC.